Each of the 8 T cell receptor beta chains below was sequenced from the same sample in a study of glioma-infiltrating T cells. Amplification of TCR alpha and beta CDR3 regions from RNA used iRepertoire nested multiplex PCR. TCRdb called the multiplex PCR reads again in MiXCR, with one record for every CDR3 protein. The sample carries 150,000 to 200,000 distinct CDR3 sequences, around 40% recorded once. The sequencing sample was made of glioma tissue, nonneoplastic brain tissue, or PBMCs (not recorded which). The receptor set was obtained from a human donor with low-grade glioma or glioblastoma, undergoing nonglioma brain surgery, or in good health (not recorded which).

The CDR3 coding sequence is TGTGCCAGCAGCCGAGACCGCGCCCCAGATACGCAGTATTTT. The encoded protein is CASSRDRAPDTQYF. The chain uses TRBV3-1 and TRBJ2-3; unclear D gene. Trimming removed 4 bases from V and 4 bases from J, with 12 bases in between. This CDR3 is built from 14 residues. The germline CDR1 and CDR2 sequences are LGHDT and YNNKEL (reference sequence).

This clonotype occurred many times. The chain joins TRBV20-1 to TRBJ1-2, with D uncertain. This CDR3 has 13 residues. The germline CDR1 and CDR2 sequences are DFQATT and SNEGSKA (reference sequence). V lost 3 bases and J lost 2, with 10 bases in between. The CDR3 here is CSASPTGNYGYTF. Here the CDR3 DNA reads TGCAGTGCTAGTCCCACGGGGAACTATGGCTACACCTTC.

The chain employs TRBV3-1 and TRBJ2-3, with D perhaps being TRBD1 or TRBD2 (6 bases each). The germline gives CDR1 LGHDT, CDR2 YNNKEL (reference sequence). CDR3 size: 15 residues. Trimming took off 5 bases at V and 2 bases at J, with 14 bases between the two ends. The CDR3 loop is CASSRGDGLTDTQYF. For the CDR3, the DNA is TGTGCCAGCAGCAGGGGGGATGGCCTCACAGATACGCAGTATTTT.

The chain has TRBV6-1 and TRBJ2-7, with 9 nucleotides matching TRBD2. V shed 4 bases and J 4 bases; nucleotides not matched to a gene: 5. Germline-derived CDR1 and CDR2 are MNHNS and SASEGT. The CDR3 is 14 amino acids. The CDR3 coding sequence is TGTGCCAGCAGTGTAGCGGGAGAGATTTACGAGCAGTACTTC. The encoded protein is CASSVAGEIYEQYF.

This clonotype showed up just a few times. A much larger clone is a single base away; this may be a read error. The chain combines TRBV15 with TRBJ2-7; a possible D gene is TRBD2 (5 bases). Germline assignment: CDR1 LNHNV and CDR2 YYDKDF (reference sequence). The CDR3 length is 13 residues. CDR3 amino acids: CATSSGSSYEHYF. In DNA, the CDR3 is TGTGCCACCTCGAGCGGAAGCTCCTACGAGCATTACTTC. The full variable domain, in which reference TRBV15 and TRBJ2-7 provide the parts outside the CDR3, is DAMVIQNPRYQVTQFGKPVTLSCSQTLNHNVMYWYQQKSSQAPKLLFHYYDKDFNNEADTPDNFQSRRPNTSFCFLDIRSPGLGDTAMYLCATSSGSSYEHYFGPGTRLTVT.

Remarks on this clonotype: Just one base apart from a much larger clone, this may be a read error. The chain uses TRBV25-1 and TRBJ2-7, with D maybe TRBD1 (5 bases). Between the trimmed V and J ends, which lost 2 bases and 6 bases, there was a span of 17 bases. Germline loops: CDR1 MGHDK, CDR2 SYGVNS. The CDR3 consists of 15 residues. CDR3 region: CASSERLAGPSEQYF. The CDR3 region has the DNA TGTGCCAGCAGTGAACGCCTTGCAGGGCCATCCGAGCAGTACTTC.

This clonotype was counted only a few times. The rearrangement uses TRBV3-1 and TRBJ2-5; D remains ambiguous. CDR1 and CDR2 (germline): LGHDT, YNNKEL (reference sequence). Between the trimmed V and J ends, which lost 0 bases and 3 bases, there was a span of 8 bases. The CDR3 sequence is 14 residues long. The CDR3 DNA is TGTGCCAGCAGCCAAGATCTTGTAGAAGAGACCCAGTACTTC. Its translation is CASSQDLVEETQYF.

This clonotype was counted only a few times. It may be a read error: a sequence one base away is much more abundant. The V and J genes are TRBV7-9 and TRBJ1-2; D remains unclear. Trimming cost V 5 bases and J 5 bases, with 15 bases left between them. This CDR3 is 14 amino acids long. Germline V gives CDR1 SEHNR, CDR2 FQNEAQ (reference sequence). CDR3 in DNA: TGTGCCAGCAGCCTCCCGTGGCCCGCTTATGGCTACACCTTC. Protein product: CASSLPWPAYGYTF.